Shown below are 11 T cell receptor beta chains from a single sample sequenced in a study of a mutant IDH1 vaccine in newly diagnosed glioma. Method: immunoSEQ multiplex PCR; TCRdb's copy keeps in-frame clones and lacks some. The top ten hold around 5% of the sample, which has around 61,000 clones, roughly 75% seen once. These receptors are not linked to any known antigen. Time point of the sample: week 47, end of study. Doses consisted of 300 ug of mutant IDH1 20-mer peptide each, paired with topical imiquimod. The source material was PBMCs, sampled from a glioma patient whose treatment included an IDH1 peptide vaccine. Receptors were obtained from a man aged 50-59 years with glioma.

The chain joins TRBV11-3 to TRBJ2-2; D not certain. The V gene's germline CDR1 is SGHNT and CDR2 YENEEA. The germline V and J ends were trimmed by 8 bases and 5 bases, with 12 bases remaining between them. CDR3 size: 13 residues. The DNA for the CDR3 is TGTGCCAGCGCGGTCGGCGTTACCGGGGAGCTGTTTTTT. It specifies CASAVGVTGELFF.

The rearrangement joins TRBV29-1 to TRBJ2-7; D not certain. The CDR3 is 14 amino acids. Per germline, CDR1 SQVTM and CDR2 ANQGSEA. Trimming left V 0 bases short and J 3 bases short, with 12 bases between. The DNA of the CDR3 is TGCAGCGTTGAAGATACTGGGGAAGGCTACGAGCAGTACTTC. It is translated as CSVEDTGEGYEQYF.

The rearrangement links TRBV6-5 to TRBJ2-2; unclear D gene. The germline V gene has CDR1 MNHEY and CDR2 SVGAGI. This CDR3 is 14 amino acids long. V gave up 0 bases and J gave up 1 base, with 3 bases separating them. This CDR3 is CASSYSRNTGELFF. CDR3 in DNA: TGTGCCAGCAGTTACTCGAGGAACACCGGGGAGCTGTTTTTT.

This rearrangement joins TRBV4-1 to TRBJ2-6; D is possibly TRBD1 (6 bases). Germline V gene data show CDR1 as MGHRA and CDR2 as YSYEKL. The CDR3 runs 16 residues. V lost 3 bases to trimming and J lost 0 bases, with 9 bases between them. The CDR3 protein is CASSHPGVSGANVLTF. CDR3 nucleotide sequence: TGCGCCAGCAGCCATCCAGGGGTCTCTGGGGCCAACGTCCTGACTTTC.

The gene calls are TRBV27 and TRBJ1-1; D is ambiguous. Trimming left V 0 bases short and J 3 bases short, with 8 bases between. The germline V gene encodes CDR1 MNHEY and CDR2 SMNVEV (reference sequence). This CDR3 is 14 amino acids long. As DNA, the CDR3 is TGTGCCAGCAGTTTATCGGGTAGACACACTGAAGCTTTCTTT. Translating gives CASSLSGRHTEAFF.

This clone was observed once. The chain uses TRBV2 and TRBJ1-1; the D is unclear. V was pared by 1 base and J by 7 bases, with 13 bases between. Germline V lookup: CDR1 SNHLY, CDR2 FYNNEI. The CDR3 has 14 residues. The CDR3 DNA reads TGTGCCAGCAGTGAAGAGGGAATCGGACTTGAAGCTTTCTTT. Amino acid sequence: CASSEEGIGLEAFF.

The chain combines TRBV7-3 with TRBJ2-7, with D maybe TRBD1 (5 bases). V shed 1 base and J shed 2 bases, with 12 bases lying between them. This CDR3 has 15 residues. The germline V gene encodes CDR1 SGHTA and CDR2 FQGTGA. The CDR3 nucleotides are TGTGCCAGCAGCTTAATGGGGCTTAGTACCTACGAGCAGTACTTC. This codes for CASSLMGLSTYEQYF. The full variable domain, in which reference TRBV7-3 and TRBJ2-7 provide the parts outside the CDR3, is GAGVSQTPSNKVTEKGKYVELRCDPISGHTALYWYRQSLGQGPEFLIYFQGTGAADDSGLPNDRFFAVRPEGSVSTLKIQRTERGDSAVYLCASSLMGLSTYEQYFGPGTRLTVT.

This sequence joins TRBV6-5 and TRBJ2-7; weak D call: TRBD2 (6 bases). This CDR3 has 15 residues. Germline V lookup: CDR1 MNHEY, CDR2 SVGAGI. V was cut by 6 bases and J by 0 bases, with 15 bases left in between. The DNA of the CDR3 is TGTGCCAGCAGCGATCGGGGGTCCGCCTCCTACGAGCAGTACTTC. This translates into CASSDRGSASYEQYF.

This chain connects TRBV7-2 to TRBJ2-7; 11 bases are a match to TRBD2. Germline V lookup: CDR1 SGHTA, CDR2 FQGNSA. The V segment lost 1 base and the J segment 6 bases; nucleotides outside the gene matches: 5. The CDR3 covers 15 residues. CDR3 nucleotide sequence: TGTGCCAGCAGCTTAGTGCTAGCGGGGGGAAGCGAGCAGTACTTC. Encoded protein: CASSLVLAGGSEQYF. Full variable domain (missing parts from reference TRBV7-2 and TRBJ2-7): GAGVSQSPSNKVTEKGKDVELRCDPISGHTALYWYRQSLGQGLEFLIYFQGNSAPDKSGLPSDRFSAERTGGSVSTLTIQRTQQEDSAVYLCASSLVLAGGSEQYFGPGTRLTVT.

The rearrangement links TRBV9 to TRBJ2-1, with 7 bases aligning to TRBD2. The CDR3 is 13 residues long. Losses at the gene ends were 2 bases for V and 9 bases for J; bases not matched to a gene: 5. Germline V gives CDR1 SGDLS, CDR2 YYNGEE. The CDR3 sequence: CASSVGGVGEQFF. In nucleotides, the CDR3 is TGTGCCAGCAGCGTTGGGGGGGTTGGTGAGCAGTTCTTC.

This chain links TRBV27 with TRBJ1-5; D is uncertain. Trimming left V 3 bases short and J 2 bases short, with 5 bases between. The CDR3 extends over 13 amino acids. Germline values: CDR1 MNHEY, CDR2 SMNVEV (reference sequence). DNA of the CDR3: TGTGCCAGCAGTTTCGAAGGCAATCAGCCCCAGCATTTT. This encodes CASSFEGNQPQHF.